This T cell receptor (beta chain) was identified during a study of PD-1 blockade in classical Hodgkin lymphoma. The patients all showed relapse after autologous stem cell transplantation, while their brentuximab vedotin exposure varied. The data were produced by immunoSEQ multiplex PCR, yet TCRdb's version contains in-frame clones alone and is incomplete. The sample has about 46,000 clones; less than 85% are singletons. The CDR3 consists of 14 residues. V was trimmed by 5 bases and J by 1 base, leaving 11 bases between them. The germline CDR1 and CDR2 sequences are MNHEY and SMNVEV (reference sequence).

The rearrangement joins TRBV27 to TRBJ1-1; no reliable D call. The sequence came from a human donor with classical Hodgkin lymphoma. The starting material was peripheral blood mononuclear cells (PBMCs), obtained before the second cycle of nivolumab. The CDR3 spells CASSPIWGNTEAFF. The CDR3 DNA is TGTGCCAGCAGTCCCATCTGGGGGAACACTGAAGCTTTCTTT.